The 9 T cell receptor beta chains in this list originate from one sample, sequenced in a study of chemoradiotherapy in HPV16-positive cancers. Profiling relied on immunoSEQ multiplex PCR, and the TCRdb table lists in-frame clones only, not all of them. The sample shows 15,000 to 20,000 clones, around 70% of them seen only once. The material sequenced was tumor tissue, taken from a patient who underwent chemoradiotherapy. All receptors come from a human donor with HPV-associated anogenital cancer.

The chain is built from TRBV5-6 and TRBJ2-5; D might be TRBD1 or TRBD2, each matching 5 bases. V was pared by 1 base and J by 5 bases, with 6 bases between. The CDR3 spans 12 residues. Germline values: CDR1 SGHDT, CDR2 YYEEEE. CDR3 loop: CASSLWGETQYF. The CDR3 DNA follows: TGTGCCAGCAGCTTGTGGGGGGAGACCCAGTACTTC.

J is TRBJ2-5 and V is TRBV6-6; TRBD2 aligns across 10 bases. CDR3 length: 15 residues. Germline CDR1 MNHNY, CDR2 SVGAGI (reference sequence). V lost 0 bases, J lost 6 bases, and 4 bases stayed unmatched. CDR3 loop: CASSYSSGGGQTQYF. The CDR3 nucleotides read TGTGCCAGCAGTTACTCGAGCGGGGGGGGACAGACCCAGTACTTC.

The chain employs TRBV11-2 and TRBJ2-1; 8 bases map to TRBD2. The CDR3 is made up of 16 amino acids. V shed 4 bases, J shed 6 bases, and the junction held 11 bases outside the gene matches. Germline-derived CDR1 and CDR2 are SGHAT and FQNNGV. As DNA, the CDR3 is TGTGCCAGCAGCTCCGTAGCGGGAAGGCCGCCCAATGAGCAGTTCTTC. Protein sequence: CASSSVAGRPPNEQFF.

This chain uses TRBV7-6 with TRBJ2-5; D is uncertain. Germline values: CDR1 SGHVS, CDR2 FNYEAQ. The CDR3 is 12 residues long. V was cut by 5 bases and J by 5 bases, with 9 bases left in between. The CDR3 region is CASSISRETQYF. In DNA form, the CDR3 reads TGTGCCAGCAGCATATCGCGTGAGACCCAGTACTTC.

V usage is TRBV7-2 and J usage is TRBJ1-2; TRBD1 aligns across 10 bases. This CDR3 region has 15 residues. Germline CDR1 SGHTA, CDR2 FQGNSA. V shed 5 bases, J shed 2 bases, and the junction held 5 bases outside the gene matches. CDR3 nucleotide sequence: TGTGCCAGCAGCGGAGGGGGACAGGGGAACTATGGCTACACCTTC. This gives the protein CASSGGGQGNYGYTF.

The V gene is TRBV5-1, the J gene TRBJ1-6; 8 bases agree with TRBD1. Germline-derived CDR1 and CDR2 are SGHRS and YFSETQ. Trimming took 0 bases from V and 9 from J; bases not matched to a gene: 5. CDR3 size: 15 residues. CDR3 residues: CASSLADRESSPLHF. CDR3 coding DNA: TGCGCCAGCAGCTTGGCGGACAGGGAAAGTTCACCCCTCCACTTT.

In its sample, this clone ranks as medium-sized. J is TRBJ2-1 and V is TRBV14, with D tentatively TRBD1 (6 bases). Trimming pared 4 bases from V and 10 bases from J, leaving 17 bases between. Looked up from germline, CDR1 is SGHDN and CDR2 is FVKESK. The CDR3 length is 14 residues. This chain's CDR3 is CASSPLTGIVEQFF. As DNA, the CDR3 is TGTGCCAGCAGCCCACTTACAGGGATAGTAGAGCAGTTCTTC.

The CDR3 here is CASSLDRDQPQHF. In nucleotides, the CDR3 is TGTGCCAGCAGCTTGGACAGGGATCAGCCCCAGCATTTT. This chain links TRBV5-5 with TRBJ1-5; possibly TRBD1 for D (6 bases). The germline V gene encodes CDR1 SGHKS and CDR2 YYEKEE (reference sequence). Deletions cut 0 bases from V and 5 bases from J, with 6 bases between. This CDR3 is built from 13 residues. Together with reference TRBV5-5 and TRBJ1-5, the CDR3 gives the full variable domain: DAGVTQSPTHLIKTRGQQVTLRCSPISGHKSVSWYQQVLGQGPQFIFQYYEKEERGRGNFPDRFSARQFPNYSSELNVNALLLGDSALYLCASSLDRDQPQHFGDGTRLSIL.

The chain links TRBV9 to TRBJ2-7; D unresolved. The CDR3 covers 14 residues. V was trimmed by 0 bases and J by 2 bases, leaving 9 bases between them. CDR1 and CDR2 from the germline V gene are SGDLS and YYNGEE. The CDR3 DNA follows: TGTGCCAGCAGCGTAGCGGGCACTCCCTACGAGCAGTACTTC. Protein product: CASSVAGTPYEQYF.